Below are 8 T cell receptor beta chains sequenced from a single sample in a study of graft-versus-host responses after intestinal transplantation. Here immunoSEQ multiplex PCR was the method, and the copy in TCRdb shows in-frame clones only, minus some. The data show some 11,000 clones, 80% to 90% seen once. Sequencing used PBMCs, obtained just under 130 days after transplant. The receptors originated from a human patient who received an intestinal transplant, so some T cells may come from the graft donor.

The chain employs TRBV6-1 and TRBJ1-1; D may be TRBD1 (5 bases). The CDR3 covers 15 residues. Germline assignment: CDR1 MNHNS and CDR2 SASEGT. V was shortened by 3 bases and J by 1 base, with 12 bases between the two germline ends. Here the CDR3 reads CASSERQGSNTEAFF. The CDR3 bases are TGTGCCAGCAGTGAGCGTCAGGGATCGAACACTGAAGCTTTCTTT.

V gene TRBV11-2 combines with J gene TRBJ1-1, with TRBD1 matching over 7 bases. Looked up from germline, CDR1 is SGHAT and CDR2 is FQNNGV. The CDR3 has 15 amino acids. The ends lost 1 base at V and 12 bases at J; junction bases unmatched: 14. As DNA, the CDR3 is TGTGCCAGCAGCTTAGCGGGGTCAGGGGGTATGAAAACTTTCTTT. Residues: CASSLAGSGGMKTFF.

CDR3 sequence: CASRPSGYSSEQFF. In DNA, the CDR3 is TGTGCCAGCAGACCTAGCGGTTACAGTAGTGAGCAGTTCTTC. The chain has TRBV6-1 and TRBJ2-1; TRBD2 matches at 7 bases. The V gene end was trimmed by 6 bases and the J gene end by 9 bases; junction bases not matched to a gene: 11. The CDR3 runs to 14 residues. Germline assignment: CDR1 MNHNS and CDR2 SASEGT.

This clone was observed a few times. The gene calls are TRBV9 and TRBJ2-5; tentatively, D is TRBD2 (6 bases). The CDR3 contains 14 residues. Germline V gene data show CDR1 as SGDLS and CDR2 as YYNGEE. Between the trimmed V and J ends, which lost 1 base and 4 bases, there was a span of 11 bases. This CDR3 reads CASSVSQAGETQYF. CDR3 coding DNA: TGTGCCAGCAGCGTATCACAAGCGGGAGAGACCCAGTACTTC.

This clone has more than one count but fewer than ten. The V gene is TRBV21-1, the J gene TRBJ2-5; the D call TRBD1 from the table was never checked on the DNA. TRBV21-1 is listed as a pseudogene. The CDR3 spans 14 residues. The CDR3 DNA sequence: TGTGCCAGCAGTACCCCCGGGACAGGAGAGACCCAGTACTTC. It translates to CASSTPGTGETQYF.

On this clone: Compared with germline, one end of the junction differs, possibly owing to a read error. The chain is built from TRBV6-4 and TRBJ2-6, with 7 bases lining up with TRBD1. This CDR3 spans 17 amino acids. Germline V gene sequence: CDR1 MRHNA, CDR2 SNTAGT. CDR3 nucleotide sequence: TGTGCCAGCAGTGACGGGGACAGCTACTCTGGGGTCAACGTCCTGACTTTC. Translating it yields CASSDGDSYSGVNVLTF.

V gene TRBV7-6 combines with J gene TRBJ2-5; 8 nucleotides line up with TRBD2. V shed 0 bases and J 4 bases; nucleotides not matched to a gene: 10. The CDR3 extends over 17 amino acids. CDR1 and CDR2 from the germline V gene are SGHVS and FNYEAQ. For the CDR3, the DNA is TGTGCCAGCAGCTTAGCGCGCGGGGGGCGCCGGGTAGAGACCCAGTACTTC. Encoded protein: CASSLARGGRRVETQYF.

This rearrangement joins TRBV11-3 to TRBJ2-5, with D unclear. The DNA matches TRBJ2-7 better at its end, which makes the J call doubtful. Germline V gene sequence: CDR1 SGHNT, CDR2 YENEEA. This CDR3 has 12 amino acids. The CDR3 sequence is CASSLGNYEQYF. In nucleotides, the CDR3 is TGTGCCAGCAGCTTAGGGAACTACGAGCAGTACTTC.